The present T cell receptor (beta chain) was sequenced within a study of cytomegalovirus exposure and HLA in healthy donors. The primer mix had 60 Vbeta and 13 Jbeta primers. Sequencing used immunoSEQ multiplex PCR; TCRdb keeps in-frame clones, though not all of them. Of about 260,000 clones listed, 84% are singletons. General study results and limits: The only immune exposure information that was available was CMV serostatus. In an earlier analysis, in some 540 donors, most V segments appeared productive either ~87% or ~30% of the time.

About this clone: Its antigen is not identified.

Germline loops: CDR1 MDHEN, CDR2 SYDVKM. This CDR3 region has 14 residues. Trimming took 10 bases from V and 1 from J, leaving 15 bases between them. The specimen sequenced was PBMCs. The sequence was obtained from a woman aged 40 to 50 in good health and CMV-seropositive. The V and J genes are TRBV28 and TRBJ2-3, with unresolved D. The CDR3 region is CATTESWGTDTQYF. CDR3 in DNA: TGTGCCACCACGGAGTCGTGGGGCACAGATACGCAGTATTTT.